One sample yielded the 15 T cell receptor beta chains listed below, sequenced in a study of T cell changes during pregnancy in multiple sclerosis. Sequenced by immunoSEQ multiplex PCR; TCRdb stores in-frame clones only, minus some. The table has fewer than 75,000 clones, more than 90% seen once. Sequencing used peripheral blood, obtained in the first trimester of pregnancy. These receptors were collected from a female donor with multiple sclerosis, enrolled in a pregnancy study.

The chain uses TRBV5-1 and TRBJ1-1, with D tentatively TRBD1 (6 bases). CDR1 SGHRS and CDR2 YFSETQ come from the germline V gene. The CDR3 length is 14 residues. Trimming removed 5 bases from V and 0 bases from J, with 11 bases in between. CDR3 DNA sequence: TGCGCCAGCAGACCCGGACAGATGAACACTGAAGCTTTCTTT. Protein: CASRPGQMNTEAFF.

The chain uses TRBV11-2 and TRBJ2-7; 8 bases align to TRBD2. This CDR3 region has 17 residues. V dropped 1 base and J dropped 2; count of bases not matched to a gene: 10. Germline V CDR1 and CDR2: SGHAT, FQNNGV. The CDR3 protein is CASSLAPRTSRTYEQYF. In DNA form, the CDR3 reads TGTGCCAGCAGCTTAGCCCCTAGGACTAGCCGGACCTACGAGCAGTACTTC.

This chain uses TRBV7-9 with TRBJ1-2; 9 bases map to TRBD1. After removal of 5 bases from V and 4 bases from J, the junction contained 8 bases not matched to a gene. Germline V gene data show CDR1 as SEHNR and CDR2 as FQNEAQ (reference sequence). The CDR3 sequence is 15 residues long. For the CDR3, the DNA is TGTGCCAGCAGCCCCAGGACAGGGGCTAGCTATGGCTACACCTTC. Translated: CASSPRTGASYGYTF.

The chain recombines TRBV27 with TRBJ2-3; TRBD2 might be the D (7 bases). The CDR3 runs 16 residues. The ends were cut back, 4 bases at V and 4 bases at J, with 18 bases in the middle. Germline CDR1 reads MNHEY; CDR2 reads SMNVEV (reference sequence). The CDR3 sequence: CASSSPSGGGADTQYF. CDR3 bases: TGTGCCAGCAGTTCTCCTAGCGGAGGGGGAGCAGATACGCAGTATTTT.

V gene TRBV5-6 combines with J gene TRBJ2-2; 9 nucleotides align to TRBD1. The CDR3 has 16 residues. Germline V gives CDR1 SGHDT, CDR2 YYEEEE. V lost 4 bases, J lost 4 bases, and 8 bases stayed unmatched. The CDR3 loop reads CASSLTGGPGTGELFF. In DNA form, the CDR3 reads TGTGCCAGCAGCCTAACAGGGGGCCCGGGCACCGGGGAGCTGTTTTTT.

The gene calls are TRBV5-4 and TRBJ2-1; D might be TRBD2 (7 bases). V was clipped by 4 bases and J by 8 bases, with 10 bases between them. The CDR3 spans 12 residues. Looked up from germline, CDR1 is SGHNT and CDR2 is YYREEE (reference sequence). The CDR3: CASSGGADEQFF. CDR3 DNA sequence: TGTGCCAGCAGCGGGGGGGCGGATGAGCAGTTCTTC.

V and J are TRBV6-1 and TRBJ1-1; no firm D call. Trimming shortened V by 6 bases and J by 1 base, and 9 bases separated the two germline ends. Germline CDR1 reads MNHNS; CDR2 reads SASEGT. The CDR3 consists of 13 residues. The CDR3 region has the DNA TGTGCCAGCAGGAGAGGGCAGAACACTGAAGCTTTCTTT. Its translation is CASRRGQNTEAFF.

This clone was observed once. The chain couples TRBV6-4 to TRBJ1-1; no reliable D call. The V gene lost 2 bases and the J gene lost 4 bases, with 17 bases spanning the gap. CDR3 length: 16 amino acids. Germline V gene sequence: CDR1 MRHNA, CDR2 SNTAGT. The CDR3 protein is CASSDPDPLRSTEAFF. The DNA for the CDR3 is TGTGCCAGCAGTGACCCAGACCCGCTGAGGAGCACTGAAGCTTTCTTT.

This chain connects TRBV19 to TRBJ2-2, with D perhaps matching TRBD2 (7 bases). Trimming cost V 8 bases and J 9 bases, with 16 bases left between them. The CDR3 runs to 13 residues. Germline CDR1 LNHDA, CDR2 SQIVND (reference sequence). Written as DNA, the CDR3 is TGTGCCAGTGGTACGGGGGGCCGAAGGGAGCTGTTTTTT. Translated: CASGTGGRRELFF.

This clone occurred once. The J gene is TRBJ2-3, the V gene TRBV7-2; D ambiguous. V lost 1 base, J lost 0 bases, and 8 bases lay in between. This CDR3 comprises 15 residues. Per germline, CDR1 SGHTA and CDR2 FQGNSA. As DNA, the CDR3 is TGTGCCAGCAGCTTAGGGCGCGGCAGCACAGATACGCAGTATTTT. Protein sequence: CASSLGRGSTDTQYF.

V gene TRBV30 combines with J gene TRBJ2-1, with D possibly TRBD2 on 6 matching bases. Germline values: CDR1 GTSNPN, CDR2 SVGIG (reference sequence). The CDR3 is 13 amino acids. V lost 0 bases, J lost 10 bases, and 13 bases lay in between. The CDR3 loop reads CAWSVLLEGEQFF. CDR3 nucleotide sequence: TGTGCCTGGAGTGTACTGCTGGAGGGGGAGCAGTTCTTC.

The gene calls are TRBV5-4 and TRBJ1-1, with D hard to call. Trimming cost V 4 bases and J 1 base, with 8 bases left between them. Germline V gene lookup returns CDR1 SGHNT and CDR2 YYREEE (reference sequence). This CDR3 is 13 amino acids long. The CDR3 reads CASSRRANTEAFF. Here the CDR3 DNA reads TGTGCCAGCAGCCGGCGGGCGAACACTGAAGCTTTCTTT.

This chain joins TRBV5-1 and TRBJ2-2, with 12 bases identical to TRBD2. The CDR3 has 17 residues. J lost 6 bases, V lost 0 bases, and 6 bases had no gene match. The V gene's germline CDR1 is SGHRS and CDR2 YFSETQ. For the CDR3, the DNA is TGCGCCAGCAGCTTGGCCGCACTAGCGGGAGGACCCGGGGAGCTGTTTTTT. The encoded protein is CASSLAALAGGPGELFF.

V and J are TRBV11-2 and TRBJ2-1, with TRBD2 matching 11 bases. This CDR3 has 14 amino acids. Germline V gene data show CDR1 as SGHAT and CDR2 as FQNNGV. J lost 12 bases, V lost 0 bases, and 4 bases had no gene match. The CDR3 reads CASSLDPGLAAQFF. CDR3 nucleotide sequence: TGTGCCAGCAGCTTAGATCCGGGACTAGCGGCGCAGTTCTTC.

The rearrangement joins TRBV5-1 to TRBJ2-7, with D perhaps matching TRBD1 (6 bases). Trimming shortened V by 0 bases and J by 10 bases, and 14 bases separated the two germline ends. The germline gives CDR1 SGHRS, CDR2 YFSETQ. The CDR3 runs to 13 residues. Here the CDR3 reads CASSLGDIGGQYF. The CDR3, as DNA: TGCGCCAGCAGCTTGGGGGACATTGGGGGCCAGTACTTC.